The clone carrying this T cell receptor (beta chain) was counted between two and nine times. Looked up from germline, CDR1 is MDHEN and CDR2 is SYDVKM. The CDR3 covers 16 residues. V lost 4 bases and J 0 bases, leaving 10 bases between the germline ends. The data originate from a study of blood T cell repertoires in COVID-19. Looking at the study overall: Sites across the United States, Italy and Spain contributed samples from acute and convalescent COVID-19.

Per the original data handling: Reference gene primer amplification gave nucleated cell count estimates. Produced via immunoSEQ multiplex PCR; TCRdb's table is partial and in-frame only. V, J and clone size derive from that table, while D and trimming were established from the DNA sequence. Of about 170,000 clones listed, about 86% are singletons. The chain recombines TRBV28 with TRBJ1-6; D may be TRBD1 (5 bases). Specimen: peripheral blood. This sequence was found in a woman of 80 years or more in a cohort sampled during active or convalescent COVID-19. The CDR3 DNA is TGTGCCAGCAGTTGGACATCCTTCTCCTATAATTCACCCCTCCACTTT. It codes for CASSWTSFSYNSPLHF.